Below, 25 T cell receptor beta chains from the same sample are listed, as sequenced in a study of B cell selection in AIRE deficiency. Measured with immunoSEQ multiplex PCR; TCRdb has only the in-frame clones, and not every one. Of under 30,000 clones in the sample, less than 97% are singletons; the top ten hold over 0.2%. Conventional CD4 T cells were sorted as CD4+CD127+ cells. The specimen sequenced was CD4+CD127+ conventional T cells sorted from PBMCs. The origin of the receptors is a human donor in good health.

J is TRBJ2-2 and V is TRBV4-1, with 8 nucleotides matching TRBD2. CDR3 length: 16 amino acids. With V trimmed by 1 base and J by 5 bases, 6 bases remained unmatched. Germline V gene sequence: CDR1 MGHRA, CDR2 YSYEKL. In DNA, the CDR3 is TGCGCCAGCAGCCAAGTTGCGGGGGGTTCAACCGGGGAGCTGTTTTTT. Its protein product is CASSQVAGGSTGELFF.

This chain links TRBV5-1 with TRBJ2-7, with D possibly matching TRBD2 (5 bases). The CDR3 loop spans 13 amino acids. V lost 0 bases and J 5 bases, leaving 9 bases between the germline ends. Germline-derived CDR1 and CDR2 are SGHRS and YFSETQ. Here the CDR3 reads CASSLADSDEQYF. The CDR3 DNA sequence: TGCGCCAGCAGCTTGGCCGATAGCGACGAGCAGTACTTC.

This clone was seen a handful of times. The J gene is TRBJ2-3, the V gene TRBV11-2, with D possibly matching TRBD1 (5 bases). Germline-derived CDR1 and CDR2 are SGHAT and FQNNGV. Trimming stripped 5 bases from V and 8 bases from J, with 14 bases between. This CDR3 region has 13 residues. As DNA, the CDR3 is TGTGCCAGCAGCCAGGGTGCTTGGGGTACGCAGTATTTT. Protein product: CASSQGAWGTQYF. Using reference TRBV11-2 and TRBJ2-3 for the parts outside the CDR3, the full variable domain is EAGVAQSPRYKIIEKRQSVAFWCNPISGHATLYWYQQILGQGPKLLIQFQNNGVVDDSQLPKDRFSAERLKGVDSTLKIQPAKLEDSAVYLCASSQGAWGTQYFGPGTRLTVL.

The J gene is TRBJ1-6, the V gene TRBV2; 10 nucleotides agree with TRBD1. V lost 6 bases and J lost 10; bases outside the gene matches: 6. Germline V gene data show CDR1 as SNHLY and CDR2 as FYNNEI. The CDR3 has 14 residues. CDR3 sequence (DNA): TGTGCCAGCAGGGGGACAGGGGATAGGTCACCCCTCCACTTT. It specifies CASRGTGDRSPLHF.

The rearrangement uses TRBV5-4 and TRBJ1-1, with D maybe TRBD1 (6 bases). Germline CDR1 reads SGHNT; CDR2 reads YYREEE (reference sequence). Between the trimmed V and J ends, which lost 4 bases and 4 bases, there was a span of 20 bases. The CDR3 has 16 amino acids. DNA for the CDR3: TGTGCCAGCAGCAAAGGGGGGGGCTTTAGGCCCACTGAAGCTTTCTTT. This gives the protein CASSKGGGFRPTEAFF. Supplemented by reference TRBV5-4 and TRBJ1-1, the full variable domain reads ETGVTQSPTHLIKTRGQQVTLRCSSQSGHNTVSWYQQALGQGPQFIFQYYREEENGRGNFPPRFSGLQFPNYSSELNVNALELDDSALYLCASSKGGGFRPTEAFFGQGTRLTVV.

The CDR3 is CASSEGTGGTGTEAFF. CDR3 DNA sequence: TGTGCCAGCAGTGAAGGGACAGGGGGGACGGGGACTGAAGCTTTCTTT. The rearrangement uses TRBV25-1 and TRBJ1-1; 11 bases agree with TRBD1. Trimming took 2 bases from V and 5 from J; bases not matched to a gene: 7. The CDR3 loop spans 16 amino acids. The germline V gene has CDR1 MGHDK and CDR2 SYGVNS.

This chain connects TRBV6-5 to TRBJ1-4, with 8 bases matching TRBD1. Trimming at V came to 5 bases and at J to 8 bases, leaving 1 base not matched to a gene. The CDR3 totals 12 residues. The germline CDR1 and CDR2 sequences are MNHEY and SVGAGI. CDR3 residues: CASSRDREKLFF. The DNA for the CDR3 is TGTGCCAGCAGTAGGGACAGGGAAAAACTGTTTTTT.

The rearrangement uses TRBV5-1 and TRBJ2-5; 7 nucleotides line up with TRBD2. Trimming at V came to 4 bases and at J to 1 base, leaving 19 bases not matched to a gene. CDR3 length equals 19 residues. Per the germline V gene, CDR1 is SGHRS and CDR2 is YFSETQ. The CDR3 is CASSRPRFPGLSIQETQYF. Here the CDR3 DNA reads TGCGCCAGCAGCCGTCCCCGTTTCCCGGGACTAAGTATCCAAGAGACCCAGTACTTC.

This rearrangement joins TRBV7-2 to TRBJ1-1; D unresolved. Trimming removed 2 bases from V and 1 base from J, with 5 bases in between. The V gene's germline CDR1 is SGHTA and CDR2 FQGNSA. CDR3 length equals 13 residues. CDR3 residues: CASSLTQNTEAFF. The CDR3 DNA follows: TGTGCCAGCAGCTTAACACAGAACACTGAAGCTTTCTTT.

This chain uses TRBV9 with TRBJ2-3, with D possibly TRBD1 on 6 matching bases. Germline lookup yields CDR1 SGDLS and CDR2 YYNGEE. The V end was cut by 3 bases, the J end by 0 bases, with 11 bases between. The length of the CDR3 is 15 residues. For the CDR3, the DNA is TGTGCCAGCAGCGGGGGGCCGACTAGCACAGATACGCAGTATTTT. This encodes CASSGGPTSTDTQYF.

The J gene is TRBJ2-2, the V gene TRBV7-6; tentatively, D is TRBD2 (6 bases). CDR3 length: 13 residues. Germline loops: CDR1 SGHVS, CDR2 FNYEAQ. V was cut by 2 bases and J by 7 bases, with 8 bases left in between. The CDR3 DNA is TGTGCCAGCAGCTTACCGGAGGGCGGGGAGCTGTTTTTT. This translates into CASSLPEGGELFF.

The CDR3 bases are TGTGCCAGCACTCAGGGGTTGGGCACTGAAGCTTTCTTT. Residues: CASTQGLGTEAFF. The chain has TRBV2 and TRBJ1-1; perhaps TRBD1 as D (6 bases). This CDR3 region has 13 residues. Germline assignment: CDR1 SNHLY and CDR2 FYNNEI. V shed 7 bases and J shed 4 bases, with 13 bases lying between them.

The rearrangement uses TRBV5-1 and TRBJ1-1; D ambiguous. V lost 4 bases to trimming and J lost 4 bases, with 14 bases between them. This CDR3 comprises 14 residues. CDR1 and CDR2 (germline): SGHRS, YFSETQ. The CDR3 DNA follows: TGCGCCAGCAGCCTGGTCGGGGTGAGCACTGAAGCTTTCTTT. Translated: CASSLVGVSTEAFF.

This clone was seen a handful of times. This CDR3 reads CASSGYAGTTEAFF. The DNA for the CDR3 is TGTGCCAGCAGTGGTTATGCAGGGACCACTGAAGCTTTCTTT. This chain joins TRBV2 and TRBJ1-1, with D perhaps TRBD1 (5 bases). Trimming shortened V by 4 bases and J by 4 bases, and 13 bases separated the two germline ends. The germline V gene encodes CDR1 SNHLY and CDR2 FYNNEI. There are 14 residues in the CDR3.

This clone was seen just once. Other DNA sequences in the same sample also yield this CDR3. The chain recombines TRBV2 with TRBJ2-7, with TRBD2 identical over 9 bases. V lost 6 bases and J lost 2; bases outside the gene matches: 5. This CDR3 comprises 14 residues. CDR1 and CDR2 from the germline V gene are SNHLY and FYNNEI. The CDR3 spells CASRGGGGAYEQYF. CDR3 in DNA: TGTGCCAGCAGGGGTGGCGGGGGGGCCTACGAGCAGTACTTC.

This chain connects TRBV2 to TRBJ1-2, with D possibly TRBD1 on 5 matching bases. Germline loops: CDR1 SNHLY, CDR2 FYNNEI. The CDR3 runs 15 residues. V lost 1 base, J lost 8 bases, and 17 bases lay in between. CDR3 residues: CASSEGQGTGRGYTF. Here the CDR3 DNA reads TGTGCCAGCAGTGAAGGTCAGGGAACTGGGCGGGGCTACACCTTC.

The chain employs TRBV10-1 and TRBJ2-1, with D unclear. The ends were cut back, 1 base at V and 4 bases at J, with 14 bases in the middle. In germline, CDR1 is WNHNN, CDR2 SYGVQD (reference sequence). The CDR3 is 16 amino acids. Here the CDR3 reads CASSEFLNREYNEQFF. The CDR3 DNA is TGCGCCAGCAGTGAGTTTCTGAACAGAGAATACAATGAGCAGTTCTTC.

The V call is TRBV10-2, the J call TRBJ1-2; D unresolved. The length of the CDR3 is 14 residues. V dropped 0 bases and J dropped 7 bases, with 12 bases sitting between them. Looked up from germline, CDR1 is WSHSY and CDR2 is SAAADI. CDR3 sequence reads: CASSESWTETGYTF. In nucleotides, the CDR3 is TGCGCCAGCAGTGAGTCGTGGACGGAAACTGGCTACACCTTC.

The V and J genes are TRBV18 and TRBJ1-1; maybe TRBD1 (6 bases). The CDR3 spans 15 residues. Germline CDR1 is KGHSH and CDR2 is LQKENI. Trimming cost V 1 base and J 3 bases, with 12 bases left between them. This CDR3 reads CASSPRGGLDTEAFF. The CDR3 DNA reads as TGTGCCAGCTCACCACGGGGGGGCCTGGACACTGAAGCTTTCTTT.

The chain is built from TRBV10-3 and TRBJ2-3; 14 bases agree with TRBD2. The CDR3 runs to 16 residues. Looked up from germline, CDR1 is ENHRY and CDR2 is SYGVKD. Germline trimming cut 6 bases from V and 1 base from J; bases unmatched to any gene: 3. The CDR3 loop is CAISTGLAGGTDTQYF. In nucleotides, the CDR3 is TGTGCCATCAGCACGGGACTAGCGGGAGGCACAGATACGCAGTATTTT.

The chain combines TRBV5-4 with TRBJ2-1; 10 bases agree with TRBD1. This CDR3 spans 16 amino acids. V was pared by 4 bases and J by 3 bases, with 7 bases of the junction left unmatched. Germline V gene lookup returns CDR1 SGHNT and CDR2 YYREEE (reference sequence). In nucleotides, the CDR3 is TGTGCCAGCAGCCCGGGCCGGGACAGGGGCTACAATGAGCAGTTCTTC. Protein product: CASSPGRDRGYNEQFF.

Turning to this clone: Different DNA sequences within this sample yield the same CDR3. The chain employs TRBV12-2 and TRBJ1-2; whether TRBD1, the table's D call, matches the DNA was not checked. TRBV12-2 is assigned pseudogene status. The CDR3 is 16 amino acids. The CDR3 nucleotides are TGCGCAAGTCGCTTAGCCCCACCACAGGGCCGCTATGGCTACACCTTC. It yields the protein CASRLAPPQGRYGYTF.

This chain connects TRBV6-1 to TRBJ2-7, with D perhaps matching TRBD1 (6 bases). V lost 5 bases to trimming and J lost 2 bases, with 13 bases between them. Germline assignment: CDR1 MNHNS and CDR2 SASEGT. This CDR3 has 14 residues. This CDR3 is CASSLYRATYEQYF. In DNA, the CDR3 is TGTGCCAGCAGTCTCTACAGGGCAACCTACGAGCAGTACTTC.

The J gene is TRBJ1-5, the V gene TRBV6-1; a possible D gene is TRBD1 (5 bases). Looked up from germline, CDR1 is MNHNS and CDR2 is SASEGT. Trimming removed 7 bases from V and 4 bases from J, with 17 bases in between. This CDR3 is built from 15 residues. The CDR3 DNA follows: TGTGCCAGCAACATGCCTCGGGGGGGTAATCAGCCCCAGCATTTT. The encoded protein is CASNMPRGGNQPQHF.

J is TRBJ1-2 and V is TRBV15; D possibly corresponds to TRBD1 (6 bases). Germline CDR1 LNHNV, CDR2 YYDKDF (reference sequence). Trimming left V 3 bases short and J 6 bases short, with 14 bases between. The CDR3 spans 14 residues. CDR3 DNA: TGTGCCACCAGCAGTTACAGGGTTGAGAATGGCTACACCTTC. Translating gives CATSSYRVENGYTF. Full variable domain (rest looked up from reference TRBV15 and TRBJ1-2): DAMVIQNPRYQVTQFGKPVTLSCSQTLNHNVMYWYQQKSSQAPKLLFHYYDKDFNNEADTPDNFQSRRPNTSFCFLDIRSPGLGDTAMYLCATSSYRVENGYTFGSGTRLTVV.